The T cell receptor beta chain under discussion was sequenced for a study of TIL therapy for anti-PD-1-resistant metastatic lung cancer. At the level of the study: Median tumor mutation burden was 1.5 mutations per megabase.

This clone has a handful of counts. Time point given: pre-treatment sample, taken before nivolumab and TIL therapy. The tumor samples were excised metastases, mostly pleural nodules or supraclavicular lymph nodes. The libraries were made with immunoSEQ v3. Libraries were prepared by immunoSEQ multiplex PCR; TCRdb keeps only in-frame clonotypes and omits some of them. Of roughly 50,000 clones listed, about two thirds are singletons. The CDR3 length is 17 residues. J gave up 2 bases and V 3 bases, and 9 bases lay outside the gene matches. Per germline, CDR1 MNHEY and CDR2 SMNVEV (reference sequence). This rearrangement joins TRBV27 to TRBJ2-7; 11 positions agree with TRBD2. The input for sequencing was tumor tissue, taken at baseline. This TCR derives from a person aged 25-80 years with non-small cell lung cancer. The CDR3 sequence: CASSFISGRALAYEQYF. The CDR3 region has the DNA TGTGCCAGCAGTTTTATTAGCGGGAGGGCCCTGGCCTACGAGCAGTACTTC.